These 18 T cell receptor beta chains originate from one sample sequenced in a study of blood T cell repertoires in COVID-19. Sequencing was performed with immunoSEQ multiplex PCR; in TCRdb, only in-frame clones are kept and a portion is missing. The profile shows about 380,000 clones, 85% of them singletons. Sample: peripheral blood. Receptors originate from a woman aged 18-35 years with acute or convalescent COVID-19.

The genes are TRBV7-3 and TRBJ2-3; 7 bases are a match to TRBD1. Germline V lookup: CDR1 SGHTA, CDR2 FQGTGA. V trimming: 2 bases; J trimming: 3 bases; junction bases outside the gene matches: 5. CDR3 length: 15 amino acids. The CDR3 reads CASSLEGAQTDTQYF. The CDR3 DNA is TGTGCCAGCAGCTTAGAGGGGGCACAGACAGATACGCAGTATTTT.

This clone has just one count. This chain joins TRBV7-2 and TRBJ2-7, with 9 bases matching TRBD1. The length of the CDR3 is 15 residues. Germline trimming cut 5 bases from V and 6 bases from J; bases unmatched to any gene: 11. The V gene's germline CDR1 is SGHTA and CDR2 FQGNSA. CDR3 protein: CASSPIPGQGGEQYF. The CDR3 DNA reads as TGTGCCAGCAGCCCAATCCCGGGACAGGGCGGCGAGCAGTACTTC.

The chain is built from TRBV5-1 and TRBJ2-2; D unresolved. CDR1 is SGHRS, CDR2 YFSETQ, per germline. The CDR3 length is 13 residues. The ends were cut back, 2 bases at V and 4 bases at J, with 6 bases in the middle. CDR3 sequence reads: CASSLRSTGELFF. Written as DNA, the CDR3 is TGCGCCAGCAGCTTAAGGAGCACCGGGGAGCTGTTTTTT.

This chain connects TRBV11-3 to TRBJ2-1, with 7 bases lining up with TRBD2. The germline gives CDR1 SGHNT, CDR2 YENEEA. CDR3 length: 15 residues. Trimming at V came to 1 base and at J to 8 bases, leaving 8 bases not matched to a gene. As DNA, the CDR3 is TGTGCCAGCAGCTTAGGGCTAGCGGTCACGGATGAGCAGTTCTTC. Protein sequence: CASSLGLAVTDEQFF.

This chain uses TRBV19 with TRBJ1-2; unclear D gene. CDR3 length: 15 residues. V lost 6 bases and J lost 0, with 14 bases in between. Germline CDR1 is LNHDA and CDR2 is SQIVND (reference sequence). CDR3: CASRPTVSSNYGYTF. In nucleotides, the CDR3 is TGTGCCAGTAGGCCTACAGTCTCGTCTAACTATGGCTACACCTTC. Together with reference TRBV19 and TRBJ1-2, the CDR3 gives the full variable domain: DGGITQSPKYLFRKEGQNVTLSCEQNLNHDAMYWYRQDPGQGLRLIYYSQIVNDFQKGDIAEGYSVSREKKESFPLTVTSAQKNPTAFYLCASRPTVSSNYGYTFGSGTRLTVV.

CDR3 in amino acids: CASSFGVRGSYEQYF. The CDR3 region has the DNA TGTGCCAGCAGTTTTGGTGTTCGAGGATCCTACGAGCAGTACTTC. The V call is TRBV28, the J call TRBJ2-7; D uncertain. V lost 3 bases and J lost 1, with 13 bases in between. CDR3 length equals 15 residues. The V gene's germline CDR1 is MDHEN and CDR2 SYDVKM.

The chain employs TRBV2 and TRBJ2-3; the match to TRBD2 covers 9 bases. The CDR3 totals 18 residues. Trimming cost V 4 bases and J 1 base; bases outside gene matches: 12. Germline V gives CDR1 SNHLY, CDR2 FYNNEI. This CDR3 reads CASSGSLTSGTGTDTQYF. The CDR3 DNA follows: TGTGCCAGCAGTGGCTCCCTGACTAGCGGAACCGGCACAGATACGCAGTATTTT.

Ten or more counts support this clone. The chain links TRBV19 to TRBJ2-1, with D possibly TRBD1 on 7 matching bases. Between the trimmed V and J ends, which lost 5 bases and 6 bases, there was a span of 17 bases. Germline-derived CDR1 and CDR2 are LNHDA and SQIVND (reference sequence). The CDR3 length is 15 residues. CDR3 sequence (DNA): TGTGCCAGTAGTTGGACAGGAGGGGTACCCAATGAGCAGTTCTTC. Translation gives CASSWTGGVPNEQFF.

This clone occurred once. V usage is TRBV18 and J usage is TRBJ2-7; 8 nucleotides agree with TRBD2. V lost 3 bases and J lost 4; bases outside the gene matches: 5. CDR1 and CDR2 from the germline V gene are KGHSH and LQKENI. The CDR3 extends over 14 amino acids. CDR3 in DNA: TGTGCCAGCTCACCGCTCGGGGGGGCTTACGAGCAGTACTTC. Translating gives CASSPLGGAYEQYF.

The J gene is TRBJ2-2, the V gene TRBV18; TRBD2 matches at 10 bases. Germline V gives CDR1 KGHSH, CDR2 LQKENI. The CDR3 runs 15 residues. With V trimmed by 1 base and J by 8 bases, 4 bases remained unmatched. The CDR3 loop is CASSPQGLAPGELFF. CDR3 nucleotide sequence: TGTGCCAGCTCACCACAGGGACTAGCGCCGGGGGAGCTGTTTTTT.

V and J are TRBV2 and TRBJ2-7; 10 bases fit TRBD1. The ends lost 7 bases at V and 4 bases at J; junction bases unmatched: 7. The CDR3 runs to 14 residues. Per germline, CDR1 SNHLY and CDR2 FYNNEI. This CDR3 reads CASTEPDRGYEQYF. In nucleotides, the CDR3 is TGTGCCAGCACCGAGCCGGACAGGGGGTACGAGCAGTACTTC.

This clone came up once. V and J are TRBV19 and TRBJ2-3, with 8 nucleotides matching TRBD1. Germline CDR1 and CDR2: LNHDA and SQIVND (reference sequence). The V gene end was trimmed by 6 bases and the J gene end by 0 bases; junction bases not matched to a gene: 5. CDR3 length: 15 residues. The DNA for the CDR3 is TGTGCCAGTAGCGAAACAGGGGGGAGCACAGATACGCAGTATTTT. Its protein product is CASSETGGSTDTQYF.

DNA for the CDR3: TGCGCCAGCAGCAAAGGGTACAGGGTTCGAGCTTTCTTT. This gives the protein CASSKGYRVRAFF. The V and J genes are TRBV5-1 and TRBJ1-1; possible D gene TRBD1, 6 bases. Germline CDR1 is SGHRS and CDR2 is YFSETQ. V was clipped by 4 bases and J by 10 bases, with 17 bases between them. The CDR3 has 13 residues. Together with reference TRBV5-1 and TRBJ1-1, the CDR3 gives the full variable domain: KAGVTQTPRYLIKTRGQQVTLSCSPISGHRSVSWYQQTPGQGLQFLFEYFSETQRNKGNFPGRFSGRQFSNSRSEMNVSTLELGDSALYLCASSKGYRVRAFFGQGTRLTVV.

This clone was counted between two and nine times. The gene calls are TRBV6-5 and TRBJ2-7; D may be TRBD2 (6 bases). The germline V gene encodes CDR1 MNHEY and CDR2 SVGAGI. Trimming stripped 6 bases from V and 3 bases from J, with 18 bases between. The CDR3 totals 15 residues. The CDR3 DNA is TGTGCCAGCAGCGCCCGTGGAGGGCGTAACTACGAGCAGTACTTC. It encodes CASSARGGRNYEQYF.

The chain couples TRBV3-1 (or the pseudogene TRBV3-2) to TRBJ2-7; D is uncertain. The CDR3 is made up of 13 amino acids. Trimming took 1 base from V and 4 from J, leaving 8 bases between them. Germline values: CDR1 LGHDT, CDR2 YNNKEL (reference sequence). The DNA for the CDR3 is TGTGCCAGCAGCCAAGCGGTCGAATACGAGCAGTACTTC. This gives the protein CASSQAVEYEQYF.

The sample holds a few counts of this clone. The sample contains more than one DNA sequence encoding this CDR3. The rearrangement joins TRBV27 to TRBJ2-7; 11 nucleotides line up with TRBD1. The CDR3 is made up of 14 amino acids. The V gene end was trimmed by 5 bases and the J gene end by 2 bases; junction bases not matched to a gene: 2. From germline, CDR1 is MNHEY and CDR2 SMNVEV (reference sequence). The CDR3 reads CASSPGQGAYEQYF. CDR3 nucleotide sequence: TGTGCCAGCAGTCCGGGACAGGGGGCCTACGAGCAGTACTTC.

This clone appeared once. The rearrangement joins TRBV25-1 to TRBJ1-6; D remains ambiguous. The ends were cut back, 2 bases at V and 10 bases at J, with 15 bases in the middle. CDR1 and CDR2 (germline): MGHDK, SYGVNS. The CDR3 is 15 residues long. This chain's CDR3 is CASSENVAGWSPLHF. DNA of the CDR3: TGTGCCAGCAGTGAAAATGTTGCAGGATGGTCACCCCTCCACTTT.

The V gene is TRBV30, the J gene TRBJ1-1; TRBD1 matches at 10 bases. CDR3 length: 13 residues. The junction had 9 bases not matched to a gene; V was cut back by 4 bases and J by 10 bases. Germline loops: CDR1 GTSNPN, CDR2 SVGIG (reference sequence). The CDR3 sequence is CAWIRDRGESAFF. Written as DNA, the CDR3 is TGTGCCTGGATCCGGGACAGGGGAGAGTCAGCTTTCTTT.